What follows is one T cell receptor (beta chain) and its context. These data are taken from a study of blood T cell repertoires in COVID-19. The overall study: The samples span acute and convalescent COVID-19 from the United States, Italy and Spain.

How the authors handled the data: By means of reference gene primer amplification, nucleated cell counts were estimated. Sequencing was performed with immunoSEQ multiplex PCR; in TCRdb, only in-frame clones are kept and a portion is missing. The V and J calls and clone size were taken over from that table, and D and trimming were inferred from the DNA. The sample lists about 120,000 clones, 82% occurring once. This CDR3 is 15 amino acids long. The germline V gene has CDR1 SNHLY and CDR2 FYNNEI. V was pared by 5 bases and J by 3 bases, with 16 bases between. Sequencing input: peripheral blood. The gene calls are TRBV2 and TRBJ1-2; D is possibly TRBD1 (5 bases). The receptor was derived from a woman in her 70s with acute or convalescent COVID-19. This chain's CDR3 is CASSPTARDHYGYTF. CDR3 DNA sequence: TGTGCCAGCAGTCCAACGGCCAGGGATCACTATGGCTACACCTTC.